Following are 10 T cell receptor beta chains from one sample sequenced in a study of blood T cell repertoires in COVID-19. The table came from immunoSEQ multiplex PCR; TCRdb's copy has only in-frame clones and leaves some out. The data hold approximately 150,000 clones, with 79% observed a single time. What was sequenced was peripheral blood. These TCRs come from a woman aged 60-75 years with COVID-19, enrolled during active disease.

For the CDR3, the DNA is TGTGCCATCAGTGAAGGACAGAGCAATCAGCCCCAGCATTTT. It specifies CAISEGQSNQPQHF. The chain has TRBV10-3 and TRBJ1-5; D might be TRBD1 (6 bases). The CDR3 is 14 amino acids. Germline CDR1 is ENHRY and CDR2 is SYGVKD. Trimming cost V 3 bases and J 1 base, with 7 bases left between them.

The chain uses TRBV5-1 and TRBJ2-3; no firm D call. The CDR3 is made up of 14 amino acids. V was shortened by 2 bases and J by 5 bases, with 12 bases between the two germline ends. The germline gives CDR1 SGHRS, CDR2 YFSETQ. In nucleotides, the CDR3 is TGCGCCAGCAGCTTCGGTAATTCGCAAGATACGCAGTATTTT. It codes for CASSFGNSQDTQYF.

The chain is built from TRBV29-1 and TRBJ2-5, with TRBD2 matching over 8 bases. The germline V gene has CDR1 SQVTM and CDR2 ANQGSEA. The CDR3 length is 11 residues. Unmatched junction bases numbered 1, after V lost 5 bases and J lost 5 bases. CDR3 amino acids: CSVRLAETQYF. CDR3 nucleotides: TGCAGCGTTAGACTAGCGGAGACCCAGTACTTC.

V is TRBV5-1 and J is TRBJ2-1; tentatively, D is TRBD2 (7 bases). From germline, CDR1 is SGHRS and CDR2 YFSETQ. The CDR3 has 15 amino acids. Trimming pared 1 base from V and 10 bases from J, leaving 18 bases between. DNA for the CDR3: TGCGCCAGCAGCTTGTCTGGCGGGGGCCGAATGGAGCAGTTCTTC. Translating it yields CASSLSGGGRMEQFF.

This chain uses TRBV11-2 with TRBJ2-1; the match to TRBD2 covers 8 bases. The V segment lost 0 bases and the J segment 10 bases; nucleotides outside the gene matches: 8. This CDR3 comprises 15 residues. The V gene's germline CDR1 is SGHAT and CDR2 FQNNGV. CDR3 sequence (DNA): TGTGCCAGCAGCTTAGATACGGGAGGGTACTGGGAGCAGTTCTTC. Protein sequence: CASSLDTGGYWEQFF.

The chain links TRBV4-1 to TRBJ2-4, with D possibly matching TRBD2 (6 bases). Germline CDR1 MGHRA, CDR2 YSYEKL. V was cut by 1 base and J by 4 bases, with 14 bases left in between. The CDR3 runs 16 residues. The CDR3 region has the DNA TGCGCCAGCAGCCAAGTAGGTGCGGGAATTAAAAACATTCAGTACTTC. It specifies CASSQVGAGIKNIQYF.

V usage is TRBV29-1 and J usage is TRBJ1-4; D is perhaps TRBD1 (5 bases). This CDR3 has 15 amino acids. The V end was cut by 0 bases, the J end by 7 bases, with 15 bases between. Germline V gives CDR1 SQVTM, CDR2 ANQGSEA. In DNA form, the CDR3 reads TGCAGCGTTGAAGATTGGGGCTACGGGAGTGAAAAACTGTTTTTT. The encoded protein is CSVEDWGYGSEKLFF.

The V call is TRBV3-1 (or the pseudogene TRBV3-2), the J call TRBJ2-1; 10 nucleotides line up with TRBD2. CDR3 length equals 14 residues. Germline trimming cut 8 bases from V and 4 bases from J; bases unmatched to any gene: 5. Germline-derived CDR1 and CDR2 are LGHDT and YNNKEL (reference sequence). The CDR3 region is CASVWTSGYNEQFF. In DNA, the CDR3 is TGTGCCAGCGTCTGGACTAGCGGTTACAATGAGCAGTTCTTC.

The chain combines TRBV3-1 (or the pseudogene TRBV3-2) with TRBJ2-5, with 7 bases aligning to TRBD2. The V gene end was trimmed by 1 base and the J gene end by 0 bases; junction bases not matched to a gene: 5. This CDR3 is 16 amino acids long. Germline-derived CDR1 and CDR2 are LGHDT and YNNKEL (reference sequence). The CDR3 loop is CASSQVVLAYQETQYF. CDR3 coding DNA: TGTGCCAGCAGCCAAGTGGTACTAGCGTACCAAGAGACCCAGTACTTC.

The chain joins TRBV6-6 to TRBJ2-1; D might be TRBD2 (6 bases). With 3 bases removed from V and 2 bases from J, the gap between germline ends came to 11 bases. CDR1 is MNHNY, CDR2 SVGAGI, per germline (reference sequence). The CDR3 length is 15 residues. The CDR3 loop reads CASSYVQRAYNEQFF. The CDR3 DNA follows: TGTGCCAGCAGTTATGTTCAGCGGGCCTACAATGAGCAGTTCTTC.